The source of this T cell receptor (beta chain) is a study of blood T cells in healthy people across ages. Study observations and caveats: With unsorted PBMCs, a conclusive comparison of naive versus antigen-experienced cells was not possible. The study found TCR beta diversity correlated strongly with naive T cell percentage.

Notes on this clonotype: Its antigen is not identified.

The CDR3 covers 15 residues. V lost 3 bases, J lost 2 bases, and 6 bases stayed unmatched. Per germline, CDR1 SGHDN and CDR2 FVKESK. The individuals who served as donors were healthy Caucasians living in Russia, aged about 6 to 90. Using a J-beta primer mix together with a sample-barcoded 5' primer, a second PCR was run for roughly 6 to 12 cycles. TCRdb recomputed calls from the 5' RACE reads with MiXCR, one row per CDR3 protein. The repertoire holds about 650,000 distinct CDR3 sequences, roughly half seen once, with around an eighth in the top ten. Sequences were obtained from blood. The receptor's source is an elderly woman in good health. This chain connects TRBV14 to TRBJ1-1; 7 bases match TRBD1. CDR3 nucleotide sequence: TGTGCCAGCAGCCAGGCCGGGACAGTTAACACTGAAGCTTTCTTT. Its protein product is CASSQAGTVNTEAFF.